These T cell receptor beta chains were read from a single sample in a study of T cells after yellow fever vaccination. MiXCR, applied by TCRdb to the 5' RACE reads, yields one record per CDR3 protein. The sample lists about 53,000 distinct CDR3 sequences; approximately 7.7% were seen once. The material sequenced was CD8+ T cells sorted from PBMCs, taken on the day of the first yellow fever vaccination. All receptors come from a man aged 18 to 30 who received the YFV17D yellow fever vaccine. The CDR3 runs from the conserved cysteine through the conserved F or W. A D gene is named only where the DNA matches it firmly. Size values are once, few and many counts, or a class for expanded clones, and some rows have none.

D gene | J gene | V gene | clone size | CDR3 protein | CDR3 DNA
- | TRBJ2-5 | TRBV10-2 | many | CASTNFDRQETQYF | TGCGCCAGCACTAATTTCGACAGACAAGAGACCCAGTACTTC
TRBD1 | TRBJ2-7 | TRBV9 | few | CASSVQGDSYEQYF | TGTGCCAGCAGCGTGCAGGGGGACTCCTACGAGCAGTACTTC
TRBD2 | TRBJ2-7 | TRBV5-1 | - | CASSSPAGASGGPEQYF | TGCGCCAGCAGCTCTCCGGCTGGGGCTAGCGGGGGGCCCGAGCAGTACTTC
- | TRBJ2-7 | TRBV30 | - | CAWSTGIYEQYF | TGTGCCTGGAGTACAGGGATCTACGAGCAGTACTTC
- | TRBJ2-1 | TRBV5-4 | - | CASSLGGRNEQFF | TGTGCCAGCAGCTTGGGAGGCAGGAATGAGCAGTTCTTC
TRBD2 | TRBJ2-5 | TRBV12-3/TRBV12-4 | many | CASTRTSGNQETQYF | TGTGCCAGCACCCGGACTAGCGGTAACCAAGAGACCCAGTACTTC
TRBD1 | TRBJ2-1 | TRBV14 | many | CASSPLRTGGNEQFF | TGTGCCAGCAGCCCGCTCCGGACAGGGGGCAATGAGCAGTTCTTC
TRBD1 | TRBJ2-7 | TRBV9 | many | CASSVGGQVTYEQYF | TGTGCCAGCAGCGTAGGAGGACAGGTCACCTACGAGCAGTACTTC
- | TRBJ1-2 | TRBV21-1 | few | CASSKEGTDSRDYGYTF | TGTGCCAGCAGCAAAGAAGGAACCGATTCCCGGGACTATGGCTACACCTTC
- | TRBJ2-7 | TRBV9 | - | CASSAGFRAYEQYF | TGTGCCAGCAGCGCCGGTTTCCGAGCCTACGAGCAGTACTTC
- | TRBJ2-1 | TRBV28 | few | CASSLIDAFDEQFF | TGTGCCAGCAGTTTAATCGACGCTTTCGATGAGCAGTTCTTC
- | TRBJ2-3 | TRBV5-1 | many | CASSPDRYTDTQYF | TGCGCCAGCAGTCCTGACAGGTACACAGATACGCAGTATTTT
- | TRBJ1-6 | TRBV7-9 | many | CASTPLFLENSPLHF | TGTGCCAGCACTCCTTTGTTTTTAGAAAATTCACCCCTCCACTTT
- | TRBJ1-5 | TRBV20-1 | - | CSARDWDQPQHF | TGCAGTGCTAGAGATTGGGATCAGCCCCAGCATTTT
TRBD1 | TRBJ2-7 | TRBV6-5 | many | CASRTGTGSPYEQYF | TGTGCCAGCAGAACCGGGACAGGGAGTCCCTACGAGCAGTACTTC
- | TRBJ2-3 | TRBV19 | many | CAIRASSTDTQYF | TGTGCCATAAGGGCATCTAGCACAGATACGCAGTATTTT
- | TRBJ2-1 | TRBV4-1 | many | CASTQTGNEQFF | TGCGCCAGCACCCAGACCGGCAATGAGCAGTTCTTC
- | TRBJ2-5 | TRBV29-1 | - | CSVTRGYQETQYF | TGCAGCGTGACTAGGGGATACCAAGAGACCCAGTACTTC
TRBD1 | TRBJ1-1 | TRBV19 | - | CASSLYRGYTEAFF | TGTGCCAGTAGTTTATACAGGGGCTACACTGAAGCTTTCTTT
- | TRBJ2-3 | TRBV20-1 | - | CSARDYGTLSTDTQYF | TGCAGTGCTAGAGACTACGGGACATTGAGCACAGATACGCAGTATTTT
- | TRBJ2-1 | TRBV7-9 | many | CASSHPSNEQFF | TGTGCCAGCAGCCACCCGAGCAATGAGCAGTTCTTC
- | TRBJ1-4 | TRBV4-2 | many | CASSQLTGAETHEKLFF | TGTGCCAGCAGCCAGCTTACTGGGGCGGAGACCCATGAAAAACTGTTTTTT
- | TRBJ1-2 | TRBV9 | many | CASSVGGDYGYTF | TGTGCCAGCAGCGTAGGAGGGGACTATGGCTACACCTTC
- | TRBJ2-2 | TRBV6-2/TRBV6-3 | - | CASRTTRGAHGELFF | TGTGCCAGCAGGACGACCCGGGGGGCGCACGGGGAGCTGTTTTTT
TRBD2 | TRBJ2-1 | TRBV20-1 | few | CSAHTPLAASSYNEQFF | TGCAGTGCCCATACCCCCCTAGCGGCCAGCTCCTACAATGAGCAGTTCTTC
- | TRBJ1-1 | TRBV12-3/TRBV12-4 | few | CASSHGTQFMNTEAFF | TGTGCCAGCAGCCACGGGACCCAATTTATGAACACTGAAGCTTTCTTT
- | TRBJ2-1 | TRBV7-9 | many | CASSFLAGAYNEQFF | TGTGCCAGCAGCTTTCTCGCCGGAGCCTACAATGAGCAGTTCTTC
- | TRBJ1-2 | TRBV7-9 | - | CASSLEDRNYGYTF | TGTGCCAGCAGCTTAGAGGACAGAAACTATGGCTACACCTTC
TRBD2 | TRBJ2-1 | TRBV6-5 | - | CASTPLAGAPGEQFF | TGTGCCAGCACCCCCCTAGCGGGGGCGCCCGGGGAGCAGTTCTTC
- | TRBJ2-5 | TRBV7-9 | few | CATTDWQENQETQYF | TGTGCCACCACGGACTGGCAAGAAAACCAAGAGACCCAGTACTTC
TRBD1 | TRBJ1-1 | TRBV3-1 | many | CASSQAAGGTEAFF | TGTGCCAGCAGCCAGGCCGCAGGGGGCACTGAAGCTTTCTTT
- | TRBJ1-6 | TRBV7-2 | - | CASSFGGWGSPLHF | TGTGCCAGCAGCTTTGGGGGGTGGGGTTCACCCCTCCACTTT
- | TRBJ1-5 | TRBV6-2/TRBV6-3 | few | CASSYSLGDPPQHF | TGTGCCAGCAGTTACTCACTTGGAGACCCGCCCCAGCATTTT
- | TRBJ2-5 | TRBV4-3 | - | CASSQEYMETQYF | TGCGCCAGCAGCCAAGAATACATGGAGACCCAGTACTTC
- | TRBJ2-3 | TRBV5-5 | many | CASSRFGDGVAGTQYF | TGTGCCAGCAGCCGTTTTGGGGACGGGGTGGCGGGAACGCAGTATTTT
- | TRBJ2-2 | TRBV29-1 | many | CSVEAESRSNTGELFF | TGCAGCGTTGAAGCGGAGAGCAGGTCGAACACCGGGGAGCTGTTTTTT
- | TRBJ2-1 | TRBV13 | few | CASNEVWGEQFF | TGTGCCAGCAATGAAGTCTGGGGTGAGCAGTTCTTC
- | TRBJ2-1 | TRBV29-1 | few | CSVWVDNEQFF | TGCAGCGTTTGGGTGGACAATGAGCAGTTCTTC
- | TRBJ2-1 | TRBV12-3/TRBV12-4 | many | CASSHQGTRNEQFF | TGTGCCAGCAGTCACCAGGGTACGCGCAATGAGCAGTTCTTC
- | TRBJ2-2 | TRBV5-1 | many | CASSWGVNTGELFF | TGCGCCAGCAGCTGGGGAGTTAACACCGGGGAGCTGTTTTTT
TRBD1 | TRBJ1-2 | TRBV4-3 | many | CASSHGQGSYTF | TGCGCCAGCAGCCATGGACAGGGAAGCTACACCTTC
TRBD1 | TRBJ1-4 | TRBV29-1 | many | CSVAPYDRGGGEKLFF | TGCAGCGTGGCCCCCTACGACAGGGGCGGAGGGGAAAAACTGTTTTTT
TRBD1 | TRBJ1-4 | TRBV11-1 | - | CASSSNEGQDFHPTEKLFF | TGTGCCAGCAGTTCTAATGAGGGACAGGATTTTCATCCGACTGAAAAACTGTTTTTT
- | TRBJ1-1 | TRBV4-1 | few | CASSQKLDYTEAFF | TGCGCCAGCAGCCAAAAGTTAGATTACACTGAAGCTTTCTTT
TRBD1 | TRBJ1-1 | TRBV6-1 | many | CASSEEGGGAVTEAFF | TGTGCCAGCAGTGAAGAGGGAGGGGGCGCAGTCACTGAAGCTTTCTTT